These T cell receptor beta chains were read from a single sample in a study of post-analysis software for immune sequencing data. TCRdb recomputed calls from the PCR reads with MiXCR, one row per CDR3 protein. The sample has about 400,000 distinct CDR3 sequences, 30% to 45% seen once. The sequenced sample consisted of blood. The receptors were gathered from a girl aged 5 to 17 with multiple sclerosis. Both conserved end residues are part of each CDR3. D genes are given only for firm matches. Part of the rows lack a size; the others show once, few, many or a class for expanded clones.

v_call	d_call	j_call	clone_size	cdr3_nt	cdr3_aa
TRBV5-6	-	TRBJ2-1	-	TGTGCCAGCAGCACAACTAGAGTCAATGAGCAGTTCTTC	CASSTTRVNEQFF
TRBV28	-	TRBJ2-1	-	TGTGCCAGCAGTTTGGGGGGAGGGGGCTATGGGAATGAGCAGTTCTTC	CASSLGGGGYGNEQFF
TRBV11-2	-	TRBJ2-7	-	TGTGCCAGCAGCTCGGGGCGGGCAGCTAGGCGCTCCTACGAGCAGTACTTC	CASSSGRAARRSYEQYF
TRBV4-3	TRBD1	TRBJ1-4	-	TGCGCCAGCAGCCCCGAACAGGGGGCGAATGAAAAACTGTTTTTT	CASSPEQGANEKLFF
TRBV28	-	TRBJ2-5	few	TGTGCCAGCAGAGGGGGGGGCGTAAAGACCCAGTACTTC	CASRGGGVKTQYF
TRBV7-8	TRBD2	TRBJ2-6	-	TGTGCCAGCAGCTTGCCGGGGGGGACCGGGGCCAACGTCCTGACTTTC	CASSLPGGTGANVLTF
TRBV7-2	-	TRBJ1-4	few	TGTGCCAGCAGCTGGGCAAATGAAAAACTGTTTTTT	CASSWANEKLFF
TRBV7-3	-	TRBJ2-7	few	TGTGCCAGCAGCTTATGGCAGGGGACCGAGCAGTACTTC	CASSLWQGTEQYF
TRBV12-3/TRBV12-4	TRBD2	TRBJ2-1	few	TGTGCCAGCAGTTCCGAGGGACTAGCTTACAATGAGCAGTTCTTC	CASSSEGLAYNEQFF
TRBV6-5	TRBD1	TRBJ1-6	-	TGTGCCAGCAGGCCTCAGGGGGGGCCAGGGTCACCCCTCCACTTT	CASRPQGGPGSPLHF
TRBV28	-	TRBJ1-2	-	TGTGCCAGCAGGACCGGGGCCCCATCTTATGGCTACACCTTC	CASRTGAPSYGYTF
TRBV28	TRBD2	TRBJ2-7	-	TGTGCCAGCAGTTTCCATAGCGGGGGGCAACTCTACGAGCAGTACTTC	CASSFHSGGQLYEQYF
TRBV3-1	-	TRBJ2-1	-	TGTGCCAGCAGCCAAGCCCCTCCAGGGCAGACCAATGAGCAGTTCTTC	CASSQAPPGQTNEQFF
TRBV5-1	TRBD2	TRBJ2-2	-	TGCGCCAGCAAGGGCCCAGCGGGGGAGGACACCGGGGAGCTGTTTTTT	CASKGPAGEDTGELFF
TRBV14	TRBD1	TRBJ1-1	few	TGTGCCAGCAGCCCCCCGGACAGGGCCAGGGGCACTGAAGCTTTCTTT	CASSPPDRARGTEAFF
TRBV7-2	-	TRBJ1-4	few	TGTGCCAGCAGCTTAGTATTCGGCGGAGGGGAAAAACTGTTTTTT	CASSLVFGGGEKLFF
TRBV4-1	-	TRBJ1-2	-	TGCGCCAGCAGCCAAGAAACACAACCCTTCTATGGCTACACCTTC	CASSQETQPFYGYTF
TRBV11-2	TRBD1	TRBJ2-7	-	TGTGCCAGCAGCTTAGCGTCAGGGGGTTCCTACGAGCAGTACTTC	CASSLASGGSYEQYF
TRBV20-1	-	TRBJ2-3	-	TGCAGTGCTAGAGCCGCGGCAGATACGCAGTATTTT	CSARAAADTQYF
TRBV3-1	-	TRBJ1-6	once	TGTGCCAGCAGTCGAAAGGAGCTTTCGGCCCTCCACTTT	CASSRKELSALHF
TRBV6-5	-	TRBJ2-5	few	TGTGCCAGCATCGGGGTTGGAGAGACCCAGTACTTC	CASIGVGETQYF
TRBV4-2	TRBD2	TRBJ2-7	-	TGTGCCAGCAGCCCCGGACTAGCGGGGGGCGTCCACGAGCAGTACTTC	CASSPGLAGGVHEQYF
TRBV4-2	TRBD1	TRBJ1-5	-	TGTGCCAGCGGGACAGGGGAGGGGGATAGCAATCAGCCCCAGCATTTT	CASGTGEGDSNQPQHF
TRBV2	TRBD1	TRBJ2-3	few	TGTGCCAGCAGTGCAAACCGAGACAGGGGCACAGATACGCAGTATTTT	CASSANRDRGTDTQYF
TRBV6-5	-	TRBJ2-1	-	TGTGCCAGCAGACGGGAGAGCTCCTACAATGAGCAGTTCTTC	CASRRESSYNEQFF
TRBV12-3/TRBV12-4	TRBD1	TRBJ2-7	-	TGTGCCAGCACCCGACAGGGCTACGAGCAGTACTTC	CASTRQGYEQYF
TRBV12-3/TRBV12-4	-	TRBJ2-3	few	TGTGCCAGCAGTTTAGGTCATTATAGCACAGATACGCAGTATTTT	CASSLGHYSTDTQYF
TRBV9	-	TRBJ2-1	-	TGTGCCAGCAGCGTAGGGAACGGTGAGCAGTTCTTC	CASSVGNGEQFF
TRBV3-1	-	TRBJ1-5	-	TGTGCCAGCAGCCAAGGAGGGGCGGATCAGCCCCGGCATTTT	CASSQGGADQPRHF
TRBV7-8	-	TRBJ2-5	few	TGTGCCAGCAGCTCAAAGCGGGCCTTGGGGGAGACCCAGTACTTC	CASSSKRALGETQYF
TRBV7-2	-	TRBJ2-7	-	TGTGCCAGCAGCTTTAGTGCAACAGTATCGTACGAGCAGTACTTC	CASSFSATVSYEQYF
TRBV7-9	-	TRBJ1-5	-	TGTGCCAGCGGCGCCGGCGGGGCGGGCAATCAGCCCCAGCATTTT	CASGAGGAGNQPQHF
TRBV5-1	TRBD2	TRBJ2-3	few	TGCGCCAGCAGCTTGGGCCCAATAGCGGGGGTGGCAGATACGCAGTATTTT	CASSLGPIAGVADTQYF
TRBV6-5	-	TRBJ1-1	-	TGTGCCAGCAGGAGGACGGAGAACACTGAAGCTTTCTTT	CASRRTENTEAFF
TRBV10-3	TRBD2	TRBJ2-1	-	TGTGCCATCACCTCGACTAGCGGGGGGGCAAAGGAGCAGTTCTTC	CAITSTSGGAKEQFF
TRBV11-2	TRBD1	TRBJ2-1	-	TGTGCCAGCAACTCCCGATATTGGACAGGGAGTACCTTACTCTCCAAAACCTACAATGAGCAGTTCTTC	CASNSRYWTGSTLLSKTYNEQFF
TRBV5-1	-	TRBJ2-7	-	TGCGCCGAGGAGAGTGGCGCCTACGAGCAGTACTTC	CAEESGAYEQYF
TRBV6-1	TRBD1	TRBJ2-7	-	TGTGCCAGCAGTGAGCACAGGGGCTACGAGCAGTACTTC	CASSEHRGYEQYF
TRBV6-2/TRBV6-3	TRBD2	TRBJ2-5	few	TGTGCCAGCAGAAGGACTAGTGGTAGAGAGACCCAGTACTTC	CASRRTSGRETQYF
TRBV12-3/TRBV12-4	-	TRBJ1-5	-	TGTGCCAGCAGTTTTAGAGAGGGGTTTCAGCCCCAGCATTTT	CASSFREGFQPQHF
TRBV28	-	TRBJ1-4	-	TGTGCCAGCAGCCCGGAGGGGGACATTGGGCGTCCTAATGAAAAACTGTTTTTT	CASSPEGDIGRPNEKLFF
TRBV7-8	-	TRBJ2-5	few	TGTGCCAGCAGCTTAGGGGTCCGGGAGACCCAGTACTTC	CASSLGVRETQYF
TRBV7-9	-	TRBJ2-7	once	TGTGCCAGCAGTTCCCTGGCGGCGGGAGAGCAGTACTTC	CASSSLAAGEQYF
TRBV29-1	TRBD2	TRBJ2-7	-	TGCAGCGCCGAAGTCCGGGGACTAGCCTACGAGCAGTACTTC	CSAEVRGLAYEQYF
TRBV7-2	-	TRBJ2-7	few	TGTGCCAGCAGCCCTCGGGAGTTTCCCTACGAGCAGTACTTC	CASSPREFPYEQYF
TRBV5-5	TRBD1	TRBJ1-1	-	TGTGCCAGCAGCGGCAGACAGGGTTGGGACACTGAAGCTTTCTTT	CASSGRQGWDTEAFF
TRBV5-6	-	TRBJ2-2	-	TGTGCCAGCAGCTTGAGGGTAGCGAACACCGGGGAGCTGTTTTTT	CASSLRVANTGELFF
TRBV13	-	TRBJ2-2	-	TGTGCCAGCAGCTTAATCGAGGGTGAGAACACCGGGGAGCTGTTTTTT	CASSLIEGENTGELFF
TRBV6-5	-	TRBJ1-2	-	TGTGCCAGCAGTTACCCTCCGGACCTCTATGGCTACACCTTC	CASSYPPDLYGYTF
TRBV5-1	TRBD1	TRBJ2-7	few	TGCGCCACTACGGGACAGGGGGCCTACGAGCAGTACTTC	CATTGQGAYEQYF
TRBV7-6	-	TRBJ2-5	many	TGTGCCAGCAGCTTAGGCGGGGCCGGCGGAGAGACCCAGTACTTC	CASSLGGAGGETQYF
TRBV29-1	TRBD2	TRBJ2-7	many	TGCAGCGTTGCCGGACTAGCGGGCTACGAGCAGTACTTC	CSVAGLAGYEQYF
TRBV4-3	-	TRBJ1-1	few	TGCGCCAGCAGCCAAGCCACCGGGATCTGGAACACTGAAGCTTTCTTT	CASSQATGIWNTEAFF
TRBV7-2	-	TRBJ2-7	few	TGTGCCAGCAGCTTAGAGGCAGGCACCTACGAGCAGTACTTC	CASSLEAGTYEQYF
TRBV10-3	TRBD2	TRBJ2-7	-	TGTGCCATCAGTCGGGCTAGCGGGGACTACGAGCAGTACTTC	CAISRASGDYEQYF